The 27 T cell receptor beta chains given below trace back to one sample, sequenced in a study of blood T cell repertoires in COVID-19. The repertoire was sequenced with immunoSEQ multiplex PCR; TCRdb's copy has only in-frame clones and lacks some. The data show about 60,000 clones, roughly 82% seen once. Source material: peripheral blood. These receptors were obtained from a woman of 80 years or more with acute or convalescent COVID-19.

The V and J genes are TRBV25-1 and TRBJ1-5, with TRBD1 matching over 12 bases. The CDR3 is 15 amino acids. After removal of 4 bases from V and 10 bases from J, the junction contained 8 bases not matched to a gene. Germline V gene data show CDR1 as MGHDK and CDR2 as SYGVNS. This chain's CDR3 is CASSAGQGASRPQHF. CDR3 coding DNA: TGTGCCAGCAGTGCGGGACAGGGGGCTTCACGTCCCCAGCATTTT.

The rearrangement links TRBV29-1 to TRBJ2-2, with 8 bases matching TRBD1. CDR3 length: 13 amino acids. Germline CDR1 SQVTM, CDR2 ANQGSEA. With 6 bases clipped from V and 5 bases from J, the junction kept 5 bases outside the gene matches. CDR3 nucleotides: TGCAGCGTCTCTACAGGGGGTACCGGGGAGCTGTTTTTT. Its translation: CSVSTGGTGELFF.

The CDR3: CASSAGTSGGGETQYF. The CDR3, as DNA: TGTGCCAGCAGCGCGGGGACTAGCGGGGGAGGAGAGACCCAGTACTTC. V usage is TRBV7-9 and J usage is TRBJ2-5, with 14 bases aligning to TRBD2. In germline, CDR1 is SEHNR, CDR2 FQNEAQ (reference sequence). V shed 5 bases and J 4 bases; nucleotides not matched to a gene: 6. The CDR3 is made up of 16 amino acids. The full variable domain, its missing parts supplied by reference TRBV7-9 and TRBJ2-5, is DTGVSQNPRHKITKRGQNVTFRCDPISEHNRLYWYRQTLGQGPEFLTYFQNEAQLEKSRLLSDRFSAERPKGSFSTLEIQRTEQGDSAMYLCASSAGTSGGGETQYFGPGTRLLVL.

The chain employs TRBV15 and TRBJ1-2, with a weak D call TRBD1 (6 bases). The CDR3 is 13 residues long. Germline values: CDR1 LNHNV, CDR2 YYDKDF (reference sequence). Trimming cost V 7 bases and J 1 base, with 10 bases left between them. The CDR3 loop reads CATTTGNNYGYTF. CDR3 nucleotides: TGTGCCACCACTACAGGGAATAACTATGGCTACACCTTC.

The chain joins TRBV14 to TRBJ1-2; 7 nucleotides match TRBD1. Unmatched junction bases numbered 6, after V lost 4 bases and J lost 4 bases. CDR1 and CDR2 (germline): SGHDN, FVKESK. The CDR3 loop spans 14 amino acids. Here the CDR3 reads CASSLHRGGYGYTF. CDR3 DNA sequence: TGTGCCAGCAGCCTTCACAGGGGTGGCTATGGCTACACCTTC. The full variable domain, in which reference TRBV14 and TRBJ1-2 provide the parts outside the CDR3, is EAGVTQFPSHSVIEKGQTVTLRCDPISGHDNLYWYRRVMGKEIKFLLHFVKESKQDESGMPNNRFLAERTGGTYSTLKVQPAELEDSGVYFCASSLHRGGYGYTFGSGTRLTVV.

This chain uses TRBV24-1 with TRBJ2-3; D possibly corresponds to TRBD1 (6 bases). The CDR3 length is 14 residues. V shed 7 bases and J shed 1 base, with 11 bases lying between them. Per germline, CDR1 KGHDR and CDR2 SFDVKD. The CDR3 sequence is CATRGGEGTDTQYF. As DNA, the CDR3 is TGTGCCACCAGAGGGGGTGAGGGCACAGATACGCAGTATTTT.

The chain is built from TRBV9 and TRBJ1-5; tentatively, D is TRBD1 (5 bases). Trimming left V 4 bases short and J 3 bases short, with 14 bases between. This CDR3 region has 15 residues. The germline gives CDR1 SGDLS, CDR2 YYNGEE. The CDR3 sequence is CASSPGGVSNQPQHF. The DNA of the CDR3 is TGTGCCAGCAGCCCCGGAGGGGTCTCCAATCAGCCCCAGCATTTT.

This clone was seen more than once but under ten times. The genes are TRBV7-9 and TRBJ2-1; unclear D gene. The CDR3 is made up of 15 amino acids. The germline CDR1 and CDR2 sequences are SEHNR and FQNEAQ (reference sequence). The V gene lost 6 bases and the J gene lost 0 bases, with 12 bases spanning the gap. CDR3 protein: CASRARSVSYNEQFF. The DNA of the CDR3 is TGTGCCAGCAGGGCTAGGTCGGTCTCCTACAATGAGCAGTTCTTC.

The chain joins TRBV12-3 or TRBV12-4 to TRBJ2-2, with a weak D call TRBD1 (5 bases). This CDR3 region has 12 residues. Deletions cut 6 bases from V and 7 bases from J, with 9 bases between. CDR3 in amino acids: CASRIGDGELFF. For the CDR3, the DNA is TGTGCCAGCAGAATAGGGGACGGGGAGCTGTTTTTT.

This clone was recorded only once. The rearrangement uses TRBV2 and TRBJ2-5; the D gene is possibly TRBD1 (6 bases). The CDR3 sequence is 17 residues long. The V and J ends lost 0 bases and 1 base respectively, with 15 bases between them. Per the germline V gene, CDR1 is SNHLY and CDR2 is FYNNEI. The CDR3 loop reads CASSEAGQRGTQETQYF. CDR3 coding DNA: TGTGCCAGCAGTGAAGCCGGACAGAGGGGTACCCAAGAGACCCAGTACTTC.

This clone was seen at least ten times. The CDR3 DNA reads TGTGCCAGCAGTTACCCCCAGCGGGGGAAGGCAGATACGCAGTATTTT. Its translation is CASSYPQRGKADTQYF. The V and J genes are TRBV6-2 or TRBV6-3 and TRBJ2-3; 8 bases line up with TRBD2. Germline assignment: CDR1 MNHEY and CDR2 SVGEGT. The J segment lost 4 bases and the V segment lost 2 bases, leaving 8 bases of the junction unmatched. This CDR3 comprises 16 residues.

The chain joins TRBV6-2 or TRBV6-3 to TRBJ2-6; 10 bases match TRBD1. J lost 0 bases, V lost 5 bases, and 7 bases had no gene match. CDR1 and CDR2 from the germline V gene are MNHEY and SVGEGT. CDR3 size: 18 residues. The chain's CDR3 is CASSKGTGALSGANVLTF. CDR3 DNA: TGTGCCAGCAGTAAAGGGACAGGGGCCCTCTCTGGGGCCAACGTCCTGACTTTC.

The chain is built from TRBV12-3 or TRBV12-4 and TRBJ1-1, with D perhaps TRBD1 (5 bases). The CDR3 is made up of 11 amino acids. Trimming stripped 6 bases from V and 7 bases from J, with 9 bases between. The CDR3 DNA sequence: TGTGCCAGCAGGCAGGGTCTTGAAGCTTTCTTT. Translated, it gives CASRQGLEAFF.

J is TRBJ2-1 and V is TRBV5-1; 11 nucleotides agree with TRBD2. Germline-derived CDR1 and CDR2 are SGHRS and YFSETQ. This CDR3 region has 15 residues. With V trimmed by 4 bases and J by 2 bases, 2 bases remained unmatched. This CDR3 reads CASSELAGAYNEQFF. The CDR3 DNA reads TGCGCCAGCAGCGAACTAGCGGGAGCCTACAATGAGCAGTTCTTC.

The V gene is TRBV18, the J gene TRBJ2-2; 9 bases match TRBD2. CDR1 KGHSH and CDR2 LQKENI come from the germline V gene. V was clipped by 1 base and J by 1 base; unmatched bases: 7. CDR3 length equals 18 residues. CDR3: CASSPLAGGMRNTGELFF. The CDR3 DNA follows: TGTGCCAGCTCACCACTGGCGGGAGGGATGCGGAACACCGGGGAGCTGTTTTTT.

The gene calls are TRBV28 and TRBJ2-7; 8 bases match TRBD1. CDR1 and CDR2 (germline): MDHEN, SYDVKM. V shed 6 bases and J 2 bases; nucleotides not matched to a gene: 6. The CDR3 has 14 residues. This CDR3 is CASSGQGAPYEQYF. DNA for the CDR3: TGTGCCAGCAGCGGACAGGGTGCTCCCTACGAGCAGTACTTC.

The chain recombines TRBV6-5 with TRBJ1-1; 7 bases align to TRBD1. The germline CDR1 and CDR2 sequences are MNHEY and SVGAGI. This CDR3 is built from 12 residues. V lost 6 bases, J lost 12 bases, and 10 bases stayed unmatched. The CDR3 reads CASSPPTGLSFF. DNA for the CDR3: TGTGCCAGCAGCCCCCCGACAGGGCTGTCTTTCTTT.

V gene TRBV18 combines with J gene TRBJ2-2, with 8 bases lining up with TRBD2. CDR3 length equals 16 residues. Germline V gives CDR1 KGHSH, CDR2 LQKENI. Trimming cost V 6 bases and J 5 bases; bases outside gene matches: 11. In DNA, the CDR3 is TGTGCCAGCTCCCCCCTCCCAGCGGGAGAAACCGGGGAGCTGTTTTTT. The encoded protein is CASSPLPAGETGELFF. The full variable domain, in which reference TRBV18 and TRBJ2-2 provide the parts outside the CDR3, is NAGVMQNPRHLVRRRGQEARLRCSPMKGHSHVYWYRQLPEEGLKFMVYLQKENIIDESGMPKERFSAEFPKEGPSILRIQQVVRGDSAAYFCASSPLPAGETGELFFGEGSRLTVL.

The chain employs TRBV6-1 and TRBJ1-6; 12 positions agree with TRBD1. This CDR3 has 19 residues. Trimming cost V 3 bases and J 5 bases; bases outside gene matches: 11. In germline, CDR1 is MNHNS, CDR2 SASEGT. The CDR3 region is CASSETSGQGALNNSPLHF. Written as DNA, the CDR3 is TGTGCCAGCAGTGAGACTTCGGGACAGGGGGCGCTTAATAATTCACCCCTCCACTTT.

V is TRBV11-2 and J is TRBJ2-1, with 7 bases matching TRBD1. CDR1 SGHAT and CDR2 FQNNGV come from the germline V gene. The trim removed 4 bases at V and 9 bases at J, leaving 18 bases unmatched. The CDR3 length is 17 residues. The CDR3 region has the DNA TGTGCCAGCAGCTCTACCCTGACAGGGCGGGCTGAGGGTGAGCAGTTCTTC. As protein: CASSSTLTGRAEGEQFF.

The rearrangement links TRBV9 to TRBJ2-3, with D uncertain. Trimming took 3 bases from V and 4 from J, leaving 24 bases between them. This CDR3 has 18 amino acids. The germline gives CDR1 SGDLS, CDR2 YYNGEE. This CDR3 reads CASSATIGSPDLSDTQYF. The CDR3 region has the DNA TGTGCCAGCAGCGCTACTATCGGATCGCCCGACTTGTCAGATACGCAGTATTTT.

The rearrangement joins TRBV27 to TRBJ1-6; 10 bases fit TRBD1. CDR1 MNHEY and CDR2 SMNVEV come from the germline V gene (reference sequence). The CDR3 has 18 amino acids. V was clipped by 3 bases and J by 7 bases; unmatched bases: 12. The CDR3 loop reads CASSFRQGAHQGNSPLHF. CDR3 nucleotides: TGTGCCAGCAGTTTTAGACAGGGGGCCCACCAAGGGAATTCACCCCTCCACTTT.

The chain combines TRBV5-1 with TRBJ2-7; D is possibly TRBD1 (5 bases). The ends were cut back, 5 bases at V and 1 base at J, with 13 bases in the middle. This CDR3 region has 14 residues. CDR1 SGHRS and CDR2 YFSETQ come from the germline V gene. In DNA form, the CDR3 reads TGCGCCAGCAGGCCAGGTTCAGGGTCCTACGAGCAGTACTTC. Residues: CASRPGSGSYEQYF.

The V and J genes are TRBV6-5 and TRBJ1-2, with 10 bases that match TRBD1. Trimming cost V 0 bases and J 5 bases; bases outside gene matches: 3. The CDR3 contains 15 residues. Germline CDR1 reads MNHEY; CDR2 reads SVGAGI. Here the CDR3 DNA reads TGTGCCAGCAGTTACTCGGGACAGGGGATTTATGGCTACACCTTC. Protein product: CASSYSGQGIYGYTF.

This clone was observed a few times. The CDR3 sequence: CASSVGATANTGELFF. The CDR3 coding sequence is TGTGCCAGCAGCGTAGGGGCAACCGCGAACACCGGGGAGCTGTTTTTT. The chain uses TRBV9 and TRBJ2-2, with D unclear. V lost 0 bases and J 0 bases, leaving 9 bases between the germline ends. The CDR3 runs 16 residues. Germline CDR1 and CDR2: SGDLS and YYNGEE. Supplemented by reference TRBV9 and TRBJ2-2, the full variable domain reads DSGVTQTPKHLITATGQRVTLRCSPRSGDLSVYWYQQSLDQGLQFLIQYYNGEERAKGNILERFSAQQFPDLHSELNLSSLELGDSALYFCASSVGATANTGELFFGEGSRLTVL.

The rearrangement uses TRBV18 and TRBJ1-1; TRBD1 agrees at 7 bases. The length of the CDR3 is 14 residues. V lost 2 bases to trimming and J lost 2 bases; unmatched junction nucleotides: 2. The germline CDR1 and CDR2 sequences are KGHSH and LQKENI. The CDR3 bases are TGTGCCAGCTCACCAGACAGGGCTAACACTGAAGCTTTCTTT. It encodes CASSPDRANTEAFF.

V and J are TRBV14 and TRBJ2-1; D unresolved. V lost 1 base and J lost 10, with 11 bases in between. Germline lookup yields CDR1 SGHDN and CDR2 FVKESK. This CDR3 is 13 amino acids long. CDR3 sequence (DNA): TGTGCCAGCAGCCAAGTAATCGGTGCAGAGCAGTTCTTC. Translating it yields CASSQVIGAEQFF.